This T cell receptor (beta chain) comes out of a study of T-cell reconstitution after alpha-beta-depleted transplantation in children. TCRbeta library preparation incorporated unique molecular identifiers. TCRdb called the PCR reads again in MiXCR, with one record for every CDR3 protein. The sample has more than 400,000 distinct CDR3 sequences, approximately 42% seen once. There are many counts of this clonotype. What it recognizes is unknown. General observations from the study: Newly made T cells mostly supplied T-cell counts and diversity one year after transplant. Several hundred graft clones that had expanded were reportedly the source of alpha-beta T cells about two months after transplant.

Trimming took 3 bases from V and 5 from J; bases not matched to a gene: 11. The CDR3 loop spans 16 amino acids. Germline CDR1 and CDR2: MNHEY and SMNVEV (reference sequence). The chain links TRBV27 to TRBJ2-7; 9 nucleotides agree with TRBD1. This TCR came from a girl aged 2 to 10 with aplastic anemia, due to receive a stem cell transplant. The starting material was PBMCs, obtained before TCRalphabeta/CD19-depleted stem cell transplant. This chain's CDR3 is CASSLSPGQGRDEQYF. DNA of the CDR3: TGTGCCAGCAGTTTGTCCCCGGGACAGGGAAGGGACGAGCAGTACTTC.